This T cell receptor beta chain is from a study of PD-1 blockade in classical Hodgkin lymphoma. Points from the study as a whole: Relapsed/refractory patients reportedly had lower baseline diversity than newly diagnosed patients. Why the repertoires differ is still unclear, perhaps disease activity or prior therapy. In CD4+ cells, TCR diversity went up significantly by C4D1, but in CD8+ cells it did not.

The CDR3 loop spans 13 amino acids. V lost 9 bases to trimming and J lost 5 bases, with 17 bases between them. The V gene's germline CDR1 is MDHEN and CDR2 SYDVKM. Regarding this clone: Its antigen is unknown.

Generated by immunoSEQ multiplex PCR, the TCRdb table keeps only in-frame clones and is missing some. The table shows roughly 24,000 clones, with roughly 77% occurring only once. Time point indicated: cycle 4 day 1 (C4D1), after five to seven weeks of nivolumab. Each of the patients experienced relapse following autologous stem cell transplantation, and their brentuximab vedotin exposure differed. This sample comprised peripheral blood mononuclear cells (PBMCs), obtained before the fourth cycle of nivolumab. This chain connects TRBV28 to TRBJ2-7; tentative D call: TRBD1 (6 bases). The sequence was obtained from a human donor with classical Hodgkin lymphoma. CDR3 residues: CASEDSAVNEQYF. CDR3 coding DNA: TGTGCCAGTGAGGACAGTGCAGTTAACGAGCAGTACTTC.